This TCR beta chain originates from a study of shared clonotypes between healthy human individuals. Sequencing was performed with immunoSEQ multiplex PCR; in TCRdb, only in-frame clones are kept and a portion is missing. The table has millions of clones, roughly 94% seen once. CD8 cells classed as naive were CD45RO-negative and positively selected for CCR7, excluding terminally differentiated effector memory CD45RA+ cells. HIV-negative, healthy adults without recent acute infections or vaccinations were the donors. This CDR3 comprises 15 residues. The germline V gene has CDR1 MNHEY and CDR2 SVGAGI. The trim removed 4 bases at V and 5 bases at J, leaving 11 bases unmatched. Study-wide findings and caveats: Of the naive CD4 clonotypes, around 5% were shared across a handful of donors.

Concerning this clone: The antigen is not known.

The J gene is TRBJ2-7, the V gene TRBV6-5, with 7 bases fitting TRBD1. The TCR comes from a man aged 18 to 30 in good health. Sample: naive CD8+ T cells sorted from blood. This CDR3 reads CASSSLQGKKDEQYF. CDR3 in DNA: TGTGCCAGCAGTTCCCTACAGGGGAAGAAGGACGAGCAGTACTTC.